The source of this TCR beta chain is a study of control samples from healthy donors and cancer patients. Sequencing used immunoSEQ multiplex PCR; TCRdb keeps in-frame clones, though not all of them. The table shows approximately 110,000 clones, with approximately 90% occurring only once. Germline V gene lookup returns CDR1 WNHNN and CDR2 SYGVQD (reference sequence). This CDR3 region has 13 residues. Deletions cut 3 bases from V and 3 bases from J, with 7 bases between. The chain has TRBV10-1 and TRBJ2-3; D is undetermined. The sequencing sample was made of blood. This sequence originates from a human donor in good health. The donor label of this sample is uncertain. DNA of the CDR3: TGCGCCAGCAGTGAACTGCGTACAGATACGCAGTATTTT. It specifies CASSELRTDTQYF.